The source of this TCR beta chain is a study of cytomegalovirus exposure and HLA in healthy donors. The trim removed 6 bases at V and 5 bases at J, leaving 8 bases unmatched. Germline CDR1 reads SNHLY; CDR2 reads FYNNEI. The CDR3 runs to 14 residues. Notes on the study in general: Later analysis identified several of the most significant clusters that appeared linked to common viral pathogens.

Points on this clone: Its matching antigen is unknown.

Primers for the PCR totalled 60 Vbeta and 13 Jbeta. In the original analysis: Later analysis identified roughly 84 million unique TCR beta chains, about 10 million shared. This table comes from immunoSEQ multiplex PCR, and its TCRdb copy is limited to in-frame clones, with some not included. V, J and clone size are taken as reported in that table, and D and trimming were inferred from the DNA itself. Of fewer than 140,000 clones in the sample, around 80% were seen once. The clonotype comes from a woman between 45 and 60 years old in good health and CMV-seropositive. V and J are TRBV2 and TRBJ2-5; 8 nucleotides agree with TRBD2. Sequenced input: PBMCs. CDR3: CASRPTGGLETQYF. The CDR3 nucleotides are TGTGCCAGCAGACCAACGGGGGGGCTGGAGACCCAGTACTTC.